The clone carrying this TCR beta chain came up a few times. This entry is derived from a study of read filtering for tumor transcriptome and immune sequencing. Trimming took 5 bases from V and 9 from J, leaving 14 bases between them. Germline CDR1 reads SGHTA; CDR2 reads FQGTGA. This CDR3 has 13 amino acids. This library used around 0.4 ug RNA and molecular barcoded adaptors spanning alpha/delta and beta/gamma chains. TCRdb re-derived calls from the reads in MiXCR, one entry per CDR3 protein. The sample includes 75,000 to 95,000 distinct CDR3 sequences, 20% to 25% of them seen just once. The chain is built from TRBV7-3 and TRBJ2-1; no clear D gene. The specimen was a population of CD138-negative cells sorted from bone marrow. The clonotype was recovered from a donor older than 35 with multiple myeloma. CDR3 DNA sequence: TGTGCCAGCAGCGTCCTGGGCCTAGGTGAGCAGTTCTTC. Its translation: CASSVLGLGEQFF.